Listed below are T cell receptor beta chains from one sample, sequenced in a study of T cell responses to AZD1222 COVID-19 vaccine. Assay used: immunoSEQ multiplex PCR; TCRdb lists only in-frame clones, some missing. The sample holds some 150,000 clones; around 94% are singletons and the top ten take 2.6%. Sequenced here: peripheral blood, sampled on day 0 of AZD1222 vaccination. The origin of the receptors is an adult in good health. Both conserved end residues are part of each CDR3. The D gene is left open where the match is weak. Rows give clone size only sometimes, using once, few, many, or a class for an expanded clone.

clone size: NA; J gene: TRBJ1-3; V gene: TRBV28; D gene: NA; CDR3 length: 15; CDR3 protein: CASSSGGAEGNTIYF; CDR3 DNA: TGTGCCAGCAGTTCCGGGGGGGCGGAAGGAAACACCATATATTTT
clone size: NA; J gene: TRBJ1-5; V gene: TRBV4-1; D gene: NA; CDR3 length: 14; CDR3 protein: CASSPDMFVEPQHF; CDR3 DNA: TGCGCCAGCAGCCCAGACATGTTCGTGGAGCCCCAGCATTTT
clone size: NA; J gene: TRBJ1-5; V gene: TRBV3-1/TRBV3-2; D gene: NA; CDR3 length: 16; CDR3 protein: CASSQGVRDGNQPQHF; CDR3 DNA: TGTGCCAGCAGCCAAGGAGTGCGGGACGGCAATCAGCCCCAGCATTTT
clone size: NA; J gene: TRBJ1-1; V gene: TRBV30; D gene: TRBD1; CDR3 length: 13; CDR3 protein: CAWSVTGETEAFF; CDR3 DNA: TGTGCCTGGAGTGTCACAGGGGAGACTGAAGCTTTCTTT
clone size: NA; J gene: TRBJ2-7; V gene: TRBV5-4; D gene: NA; CDR3 length: 11; CDR3 protein: CASSLEDEQYF; CDR3 DNA: TGTGCCAGCAGCTTGGAGGACGAGCAGTACTTC
clone size: NA; J gene: TRBJ1-2; V gene: TRBV10-1; D gene: NA; CDR3 length: 13; CDR3 protein: CASSEQTHYGYTF; CDR3 DNA: TGCGCCAGCAGTGAACAGACACACTATGGCTACACCTTC
clone size: NA; J gene: TRBJ1-1; V gene: TRBV6-5; D gene: NA; CDR3 length: 13; CDR3 protein: CASTETGQTEAFF; CDR3 DNA: TGTGCCAGCACCGAGACAGGCCAGACTGAAGCTTTCTTT
clone size: NA; J gene: TRBJ2-3; V gene: TRBV30; D gene: TRBD2; CDR3 length: 16; CDR3 protein: CAWSKRGLGGTDTQYF; CDR3 DNA: TGTGCCTGGAGCAAAAGAGGACTAGGAGGCACAGATACGCAGTATTTT
clone size: NA; J gene: TRBJ1-1; V gene: TRBV19; D gene: NA; CDR3 length: 14; CDR3 protein: CASSIGGRVAEAFF; CDR3 DNA: TGTGCCAGTAGTATAGGCGGGAGAGTGGCTGAAGCTTTCTTT
clone size: once; J gene: TRBJ2-1; V gene: TRBV5-1; D gene: TRBD1; CDR3 length: 14; CDR3 protein: CASSGTGEYNEQFF; CDR3 DNA: TGCGCCAGCAGCGGGACAGGGGAATACAATGAGCAGTTCTTC
clone size: NA; J gene: TRBJ2-3; V gene: TRBV3-1/TRBV3-2; D gene: TRBD2; CDR3 length: 15; CDR3 protein: CASSLTSGFTDTQYF; CDR3 DNA: TGTGCCAGCAGCTTGACTAGCGGGTTCACAGATACGCAGTATTTT
clone size: NA; J gene: TRBJ2-1; V gene: TRBV6-4; D gene: NA; CDR3 length: 14; CDR3 protein: CASSDVAFGREQFF; CDR3 DNA: TGTGCCAGCAGTGACGTAGCCTTTGGGAGGGAGCAGTTCTTC
clone size: NA; J gene: TRBJ1-5; V gene: TRBV10-1; D gene: TRBD1; CDR3 length: 18; CDR3 protein: CASSRYNQGAGWLQPQHF; CDR3 DNA: TGCGCCAGCAGTCGGTATAATCAGGGGGCCGGGTGGTTGCAGCCCCAGCATTTT
clone size: NA; J gene: TRBJ2-3; V gene: TRBV5-1; D gene: NA; CDR3 length: 12; CDR3 protein: CASSFNTDTQYF; CDR3 DNA: TGCGCCAGCAGCTTCAATACAGATACGCAGTATTTT
clone size: NA; J gene: TRBJ2-1; V gene: TRBV4-2; D gene: TRBD2; CDR3 length: 16; CDR3 protein: CASSQAASGRGNEQFF; CDR3 DNA: TGTGCCAGCAGCCAAGCGGCCAGCGGGAGGGGGAATGAGCAGTTCTTC
clone size: NA; J gene: TRBJ1-1; V gene: TRBV30; D gene: NA; CDR3 length: 14; CDR3 protein: CAWTPGTLNTEAFF; CDR3 DNA: TGTGCCTGGACGCCCGGGACATTGAACACTGAAGCTTTCTTT
clone size: NA; J gene: TRBJ2-7; V gene: TRBV21-1; D gene: NA; CDR3 length: 15; CDR3 protein: CASSSAGGFSYEQYF; CDR3 DNA: TGTGCCAGCAGCTCAGCGGGAGGTTTCTCCTACGAGCAGTACTTC
clone size: once; J gene: TRBJ1-6; V gene: TRBV5-1; D gene: TRBD1; CDR3 length: 16; CDR3 protein: CASSLSWDRGNSPLHF; CDR3 DNA: TGCGCCAGCAGCTTGTCTTGGGACAGGGGTAATTCACCCCTCCACTTT
clone size: NA; J gene: TRBJ1-2; V gene: TRBV10-1; D gene: NA; CDR3 length: 13; CDR3 protein: CASSDRRLYGYTF; CDR3 DNA: TGCGCCAGCAGTGATAGAAGACTTTATGGCTACACCTTC
clone size: NA; J gene: TRBJ2-2; V gene: TRBV6-5; D gene: NA; CDR3 length: 14; CDR3 protein: CASRADANTGELFF; CDR3 DNA: TGTGCCAGCAGGGCGGATGCGAACACCGGGGAGCTGTTTTTT
clone size: NA; J gene: TRBJ2-7; V gene: TRBV2; D gene: NA; CDR3 length: 15; CDR3 protein: CASSDRASVAYEQYF; CDR3 DNA: TGTGCCAGCAGCGACAGGGCTAGCGTTGCCTACGAGCAGTACTTC
clone size: NA; J gene: TRBJ2-5; V gene: TRBV7-9; D gene: NA; CDR3 length: 13; CDR3 protein: CASSAIWEETQYF; CDR3 DNA: TGTGCCAGCAGCGCGATATGGGAAGAGACCCAGTACTTC
clone size: NA; J gene: TRBJ2-7; V gene: TRBV7-2; D gene: TRBD2; CDR3 length: 14; CDR3 protein: CASSRPTGGYEQYF; CDR3 DNA: TGTGCCAGCAGCCGCCCCACGGGGGGCTACGAGCAGTACTTC